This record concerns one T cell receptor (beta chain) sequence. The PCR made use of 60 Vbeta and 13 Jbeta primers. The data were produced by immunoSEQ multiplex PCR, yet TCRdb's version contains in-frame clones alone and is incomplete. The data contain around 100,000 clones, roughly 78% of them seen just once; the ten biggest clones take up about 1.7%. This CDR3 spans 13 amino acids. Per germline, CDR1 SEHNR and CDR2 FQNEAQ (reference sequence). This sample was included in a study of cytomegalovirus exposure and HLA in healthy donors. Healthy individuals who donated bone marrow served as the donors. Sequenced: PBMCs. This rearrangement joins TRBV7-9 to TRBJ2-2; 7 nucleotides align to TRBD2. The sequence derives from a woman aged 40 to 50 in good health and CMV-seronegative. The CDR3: CSGTPGGSGELFF. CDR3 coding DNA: TGTTCCGGCACCCCGGGGGGTTCCGGGGAGCTGTTTTTT.